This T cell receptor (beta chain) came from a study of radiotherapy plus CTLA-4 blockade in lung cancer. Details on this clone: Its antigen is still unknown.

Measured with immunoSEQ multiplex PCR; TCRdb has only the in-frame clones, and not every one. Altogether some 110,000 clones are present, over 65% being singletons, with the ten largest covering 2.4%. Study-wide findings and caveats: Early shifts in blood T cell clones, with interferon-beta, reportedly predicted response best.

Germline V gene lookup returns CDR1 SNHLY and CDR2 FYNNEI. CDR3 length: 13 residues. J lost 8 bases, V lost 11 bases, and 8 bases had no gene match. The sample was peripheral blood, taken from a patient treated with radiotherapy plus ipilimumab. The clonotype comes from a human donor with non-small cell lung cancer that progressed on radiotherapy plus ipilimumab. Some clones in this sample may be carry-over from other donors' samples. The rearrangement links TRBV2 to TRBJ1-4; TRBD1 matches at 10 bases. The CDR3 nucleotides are TGTGCCGGAAAGGGGACAGGGGTCGAAAAACTGTTTTTT. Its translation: CAGKGTGVEKLFF.